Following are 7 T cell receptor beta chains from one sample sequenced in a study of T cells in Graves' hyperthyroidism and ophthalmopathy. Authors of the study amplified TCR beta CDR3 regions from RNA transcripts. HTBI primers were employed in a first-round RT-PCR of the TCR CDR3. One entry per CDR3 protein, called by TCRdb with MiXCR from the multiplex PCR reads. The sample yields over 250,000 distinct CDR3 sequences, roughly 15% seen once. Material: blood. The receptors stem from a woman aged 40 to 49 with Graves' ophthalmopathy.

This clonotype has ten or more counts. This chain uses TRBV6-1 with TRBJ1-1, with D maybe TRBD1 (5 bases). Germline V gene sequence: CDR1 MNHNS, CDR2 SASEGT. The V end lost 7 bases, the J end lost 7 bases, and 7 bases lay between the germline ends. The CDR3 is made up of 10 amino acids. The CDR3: CASIDSEAFF. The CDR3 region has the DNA TGTGCCAGCATTGACAGTGAAGCTTTCTTT.

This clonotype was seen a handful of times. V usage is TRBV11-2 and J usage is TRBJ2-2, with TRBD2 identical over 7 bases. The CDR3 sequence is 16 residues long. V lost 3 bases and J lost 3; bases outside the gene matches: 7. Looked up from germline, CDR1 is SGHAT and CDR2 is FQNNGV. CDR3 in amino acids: CASSFLGLADTGELFF. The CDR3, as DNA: TGTGCCAGCAGCTTCTTAGGGCTAGCGGACACCGGGGAGCTGTTTTTT.

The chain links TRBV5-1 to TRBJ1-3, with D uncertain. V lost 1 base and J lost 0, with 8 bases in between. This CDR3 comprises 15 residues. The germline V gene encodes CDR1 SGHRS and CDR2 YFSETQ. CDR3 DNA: TGCGCCAGCAGCTTGAGTGGAGGCTCTGGAAACACCATATATTTT. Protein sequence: CASSLSGGSGNTIYF.

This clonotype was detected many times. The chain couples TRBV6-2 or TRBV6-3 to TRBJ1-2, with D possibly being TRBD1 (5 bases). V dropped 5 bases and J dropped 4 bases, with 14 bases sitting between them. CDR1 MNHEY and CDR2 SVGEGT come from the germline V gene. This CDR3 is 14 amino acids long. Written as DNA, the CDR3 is TGTGCCAGCAGTGTGGGACCGACCTCCTATGGCTACACCTTC. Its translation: CASSVGPTSYGYTF.

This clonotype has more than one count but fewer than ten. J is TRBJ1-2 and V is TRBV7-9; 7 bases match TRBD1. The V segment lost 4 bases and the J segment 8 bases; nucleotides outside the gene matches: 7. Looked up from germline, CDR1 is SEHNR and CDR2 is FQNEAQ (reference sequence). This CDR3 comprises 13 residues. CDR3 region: CASSYLTGPGYTF. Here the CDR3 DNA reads TGTGCCAGCAGCTACCTGACAGGGCCGGGCTACACCTTC.

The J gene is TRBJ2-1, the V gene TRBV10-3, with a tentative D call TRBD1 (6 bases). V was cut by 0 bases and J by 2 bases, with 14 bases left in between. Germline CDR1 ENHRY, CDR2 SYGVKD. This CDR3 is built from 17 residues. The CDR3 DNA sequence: TGTGCCATCAGTGAGTCCTATCGGCAGGGGACCTACAATGAGCAGTTCTTC. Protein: CAISESYRQGTYNEQFF.

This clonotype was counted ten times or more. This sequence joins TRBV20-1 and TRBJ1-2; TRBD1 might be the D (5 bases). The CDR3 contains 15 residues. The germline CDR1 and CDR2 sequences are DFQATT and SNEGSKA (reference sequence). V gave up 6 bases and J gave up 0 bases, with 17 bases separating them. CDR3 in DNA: TGCAGTGCAGACCCCGGGACGGAGACTAACTATGGCTACACCTTC. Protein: CSADPGTETNYGYTF.